This TCR beta chain was profiled in a study of blood T cell repertoires in COVID-19. Generated by immunoSEQ multiplex PCR, the TCRdb table keeps only in-frame clones and is missing some. Counted here are some 250,000 clones, 86% occurring once; the ten biggest clones make up about 12%. The CDR3 runs 15 residues. V trimming: 1 base; J trimming: 7 bases; junction bases outside the gene matches: 3. CDR1 is LGHDT and CDR2 is YNNKEL in the germline V gene (reference sequence). This chain joins TRBV3-1 (or the pseudogene TRBV3-2) and TRBJ1-6; 8 nucleotides agree with TRBD1. The clonotype was recovered from an elderly man with acute or convalescent COVID-19. Sequences were obtained from peripheral blood. The CDR3: CASSQVHRGNSPLHF. The CDR3 nucleotides are TGTGCCAGCAGCCAAGTTCACAGGGGGAATTCACCCCTCCACTTT.